Sequencing of this TCR beta chain was carried out in a study of T cell responses to AZD1222 COVID-19 vaccine. This table comes from immunoSEQ multiplex PCR, and its TCRdb copy is limited to in-frame clones, with some not included. Altogether some 19,000 clones are present, approximately 80% being singletons, with the ten largest covering approximately 45%. The sequencing here drew on peripheral blood, taken on day 0 of AZD1222 vaccination. The TCR was taken from an adult in good health.

The CDR3 sequence: CATSDARRQTYEQYF. The CDR3 DNA follows: TGTGCCACCAGTGATGCCCGGAGGCAGACCTACGAGCAGTACTTC. The chain employs TRBV24-1 and TRBJ2-7, with TRBD2 as a possible D gene (5 bases). Germline values: CDR1 KGHDR, CDR2 SFDVKD. Trimming pared 3 bases from V and 2 bases from J, leaving 13 bases between. CDR3 length: 15 residues.